The subject of this entry is one T cell receptor beta chain. No antigen is known for it. The germline gene is not matched at one end of the junction; a read error may be the cause. These data are taken from a study of lung T cells in sarcoidosis with Löfgren's syndrome. One entry per CDR3 protein results from TCRdb running MiXCR on the reads. Of tens of thousands of distinct CDR3 sequences listed, 21% are singletons. The CDR3 extends over 16 amino acids. From germline, CDR1 is MNHEY and CDR2 SVGAGI. Regarding the study as a whole: In alpha-beta pairs, TRAV12-1 favored TRBV2, and their CDR3s were homologous. The most expanded V genes in Löfgren's patients were reportedly TRAV12-1 and TRBV2. Multiple Löfgren's syndrome patients reportedly shared TRAV12-1 and TRBV2 CDR3 motifs.

The source material was CD4+ T cells from PBMCs. The chain carries TRBV6-5 and TRBJ1-2; 9 bases fit TRBD1. The receptor was derived from a human donor with sarcoidosis (Löfgren's syndrome or another form), or a control subject (not recorded which). CDR3 amino acids: CASSRTGTGPNYGYTF. The CDR3 nucleotides are TGTGCCAGCAGTAGAACCGGGACAGGGCCTAACTATGGCTACACCTTT.